This T cell receptor beta chain is from a study of T cell repertoires in cytomegalovirus infection (dated by TCRdb to the late 2010s). Looking at the study overall: Donor HLA type was relevant to the analysis, because carriage of CMV infection together with the matching HLA type was indicated by public TCR beta signatures.

What the work shows at the level of the full study, not this receptor alone: In the ex vivo response, HLA-C-restricted CMV-specific TCR beta clonotypes were dominant, and in two of eight donors the single most frequent clonotype came from this HLA-C-restricted group. Cumulative frequency of public TCR beta family members discriminated carriers of CMV infection plus the relevant HLA type in this cohort and an independent 352-donor cohort.

This clonotype was recorded at least ten times. No cognate antigen has been identified for it. Within one base of it there is no much larger clone, and no base qualities were kept. V is shortened by 0 bases, J by 3 bases, and the region joining them spans 5 bases. From cysteine to phenylalanine, the CDR3 is 13 amino acids long. Only CDR3 DNA remains: 39 bases, in frame from the first base. CDR1 is given as DFQATT and CDR2 as SNEGSKA, both from the germline V gene (reference sequence). Sequencing took place on an Illumina HiSeq 1500. The raw public reads went through TCRdb reprocessing: fastp at Q25, MiXCR clone calling, in-frame beta chains kept. Identical CDR3 protein sequences are pooled into one entry, listed with their most common genes and DNA. This sample comprises approximately 500,000 distinct CDR3 sequences, about 11% of them detected only once. Together, the top ten hold more than 8.5% of the sample.

The sequence joins TRBV20-1 to TRBJ2-2; no D gene can be assigned with confidence. The source of this sequence is a human donor in good health (CMV status not recorded). Some clones in this sample may be carry-over from other donors' samples. Material: PBMCs. The DNA sequence is TGCAGTGCTAGAGAACCCTACACCGGGGAGCTGTTTTTT. Its protein reads: CSAREPYTGELFF.